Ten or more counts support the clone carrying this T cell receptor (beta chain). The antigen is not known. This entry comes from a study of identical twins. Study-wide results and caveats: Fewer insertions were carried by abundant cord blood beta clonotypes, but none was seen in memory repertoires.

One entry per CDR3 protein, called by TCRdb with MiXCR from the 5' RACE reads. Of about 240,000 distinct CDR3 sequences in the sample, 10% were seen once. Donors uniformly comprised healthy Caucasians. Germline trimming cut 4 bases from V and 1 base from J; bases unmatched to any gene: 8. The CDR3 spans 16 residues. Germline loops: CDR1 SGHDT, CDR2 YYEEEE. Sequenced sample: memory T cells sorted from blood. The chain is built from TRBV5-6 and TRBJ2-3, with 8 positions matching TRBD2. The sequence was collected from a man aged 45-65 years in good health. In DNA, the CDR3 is TGTGCCAGCAGCCCCTTCCGGCGGGAGGGCACAGATACGCAGTATTTT. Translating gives CASSPFRREGTDTQYF.